Included here is one T cell receptor beta chain sequence, with context. Its antigen is unidentified. The source of the sample is a study of T cell responses to AZD1222 COVID-19 vaccine. With 4 bases removed from V and 10 bases from J, the gap between germline ends came to 11 bases. CDR3 size: 13 residues. Germline V gene lookup returns CDR1 SNHLY and CDR2 FYNNEI. Some clones are missing from TCRdb's copy, which holds only in-frame ones; the method was immunoSEQ multiplex PCR. In the table there are 150,000 or so clones, around 93% of which are singletons. Points from the study as a whole: White British ancestry dominated among donors, who included more females, and clonal diversity was possibly underestimated. Vaccine-associated CD4 TCRs ranged over spike, dominating at 160-218 and 743-854.

The genes are TRBV2 and TRBJ1-6, with D maybe TRBD1 (5 bases). The receptor was isolated from an adult who received the AZD1222 COVID-19 vaccine. The specimen was peripheral blood, collected 28 days after the second AZD1222 dose. The CDR3 DNA sequence: TGTGCCAGCAGTGCGCAGGGTGGGTCACCCCTCCACTTT. This encodes CASSAQGGSPLHF.